A single sample gave rise to the 25 T cell receptor beta chains below, sequenced in a study of blood T cells in healthy people across ages. The use of a sample-barcoded 5' primer and a J-beta primer mix characterized a second PCR of roughly 6 to 11 cycles. Each CDR3 protein is one row after TCRdb ran MiXCR on the 5' RACE reads. Among around 1,700,000 distinct CDR3 sequences listed, over 25% were seen once. Sequenced material: blood. The origin of the receptors is a woman in her thirties in good health.

A single count supports this clonotype. This sequence joins TRBV20-1 and TRBJ2-2; D perhaps matches TRBD2 (6 bases). V was pared by 6 bases and J by 0 bases, with 11 bases between. CDR3 size: 14 residues. From germline, CDR1 is DFQATT and CDR2 SNEGSKA (reference sequence). CDR3: CSARDSPNTGELFF. CDR3 coding DNA: TGCAGTGCGAGGGACTCCCCGAACACCGGGGAGCTGTTTTTT.

The V call is TRBV15, the J call TRBJ2-1; 7 bases are a match to TRBD2. Germline CDR1 reads LNHNV; CDR2 reads YYDKDF (reference sequence). This CDR3 region has 15 residues. V lost 4 bases and J lost 0; bases outside the gene matches: 3. CDR3 in amino acids: CATSKGGSSYNEQFF. DNA of the CDR3: TGTGCCACCAGCAAGGGCGGGAGCTCCTACAATGAGCAGTTCTTC.

The chain has TRBV5-1 and TRBJ2-1, with TRBD1 matching over 9 bases. The CDR3 has 15 residues. J gave up 5 bases and V 4 bases, and 7 bases lay outside the gene matches. Germline V gene lookup returns CDR1 SGHRS and CDR2 YFSETQ. The CDR3 DNA is TGCGCCAGCAGCCTCGACGGACAGGGGAACAATGAGCAGTTCTTC. Its protein is CASSLDGQGNNEQFF.

This clonotype was seen ten or more times. The chain has TRBV29-1 and TRBJ2-4; D might be TRBD1 (5 bases). Germline assignment: CDR1 SQVTM and CDR2 ANQGSEA. The CDR3 sequence is 14 residues long. Trimming cost V 7 bases and J 0 bases, with 13 bases left between them. The CDR3 reads CSARQKLAKNIQYF. The CDR3 bases are TGCAGCGCCCGACAGAAACTAGCCAAAAACATTCAGTACTTC.

Comments on this clonotype: Mismatch with germline at one junction end may stem from a read error. This chain joins TRBV3-1 and TRBJ2-7; no definite D call. Germline values: CDR1 LGHDT, CDR2 YNNKEL (reference sequence). CDR3 length: 14 residues. The DNA for the CDR3 is TGTGCCTGCAGCCTTTTACAGAGCTCCTACGAGCAGTACTTC. It encodes CACSLLQSSYEQYF.

This clonotype was counted only a few times. V usage is TRBV27 and J usage is TRBJ2-7; 9 bases line up with TRBD2. The CDR3 contains 15 residues. The V and J ends lost 2 bases and 3 bases, in that order; junction bases with no gene match: 5. Germline loops: CDR1 MNHEY, CDR2 SMNVEV (reference sequence). The CDR3 region is CASSLVAGALYEQYF. The CDR3 coding sequence is TGTGCCAGCAGTTTAGTAGCGGGGGCCCTCTACGAGCAGTACTTC.

Comment on this clonotype: The germline gene is not matched at one end of the junction; a read error may be the cause. The CDR3: CVSSVEGSGGVTDTQYF. Here the CDR3 DNA reads TGTGTCAGCAGCGTAGAAGGGTCGGGGGGCGTCACAGATACGCAGTATTTT. The V call is TRBV9, the J call TRBJ2-3, with D possibly being TRBD2 (7 bases). In germline, CDR1 is SGDLS, CDR2 YYNGEE. This CDR3 spans 17 amino acids.

This clonotype came up a few times. A much larger clone is a single base away; this may be a read error. This sequence joins TRBV10-1 and TRBJ2-5; D might be TRBD2 (6 bases). In germline, CDR1 is WNHNN, CDR2 SYGVQD (reference sequence). The CDR3 is 14 amino acids. CDR3 coding DNA: TGCGCCCGCAGTGATGGGACTGGGGAGGAGACCCAGTACTTC. It codes for CARSDGTGEETQYF.

Comments on this clonotype: With only one base between it and a far larger clone, this is likely a read error. DNA for the CDR3: TGCGCCAGCAGCTTGGTGGACAATGGGCAGTTCTTC. Translation gives CASSLVDNGQFF. The chain combines TRBV5-1 with TRBJ2-1; D possibly corresponds to TRBD1 (5 bases). This CDR3 spans 12 amino acids. CDR1 and CDR2 (germline): SGHRS, YFSETQ.

This clonotype turned up a few times. The chain employs TRBV5-5 and TRBJ2-7; D remains ambiguous. Deletions cut 5 bases from V and 0 bases from J, with 12 bases between. The CDR3 spans 14 residues. The germline gives CDR1 SGHKS, CDR2 YYEKEE (reference sequence). The CDR3 is CASRIDWSSYEQYF. CDR3 nucleotides: TGTGCCAGCAGGATTGACTGGAGCTCCTACGAGCAGTACTTC.

This clonotype was recorded a few times. The chain has TRBV28 and TRBJ1-1; D is undetermined. Germline CDR1 reads MDHEN; CDR2 reads SYDVKM. The V end was cut by 4 bases, the J end by 3 bases, with 9 bases between. The CDR3 spans 13 residues. The CDR3 DNA follows: TGTGCCAGCAGTTATGCGATCGACACTGAAGCTTTCTTT. Translated, it gives CASSYAIDTEAFF.

The V and J genes are TRBV12-3 or TRBV12-4 and TRBJ1-1; no definite D call. V was trimmed by 6 bases and J by 3 bases, leaving 11 bases between them. The CDR3 length is 13 residues. In DNA, the CDR3 is TGTGCCAGCAGCCCCGAACCGGACACTGAAGCTTTCTTT. This encodes CASSPEPDTEAFF.

The rearrangement uses TRBV7-2 and TRBJ1-6; unclear D gene. The CDR3 loop spans 13 amino acids. Germline V lookup: CDR1 SGHTA, CDR2 FQGNSA. V was cut by 5 bases and J by 6 bases, with 8 bases left in between. The CDR3 is CASSRQVNSPLHF. The CDR3 DNA reads TGTGCCAGCAGCCGTCAGGTTAATTCACCCCTCCACTTT.

The sample holds many counts of this clonotype. The genes are TRBV7-9 and TRBJ2-4, with TRBD1 as a possible D gene (5 bases). The germline V gene encodes CDR1 SEHNR and CDR2 FQNEAQ (reference sequence). The ends were cut back, 5 bases at V and 1 base at J, with 12 bases in the middle. CDR3 length: 15 residues. CDR3 nucleotide sequence: TGTGCCAGCAGCCCCATCTGGGGCGCCAAAAACATTCAGTACTTC. Translated, it gives CASSPIWGAKNIQYF.

This chain links TRBV7-8 with TRBJ1-6; TRBD1 matches at 9 bases. This CDR3 is 14 amino acids long. V was pared by 5 bases and J by 10 bases, with 6 bases of the junction left unmatched. The germline V gene has CDR1 SGHVS and CDR2 FQNEAQ. CDR3 sequence: CASSAGTGRSPLHF. The CDR3 nucleotides read TGTGCCAGCAGCGCCGGGACAGGGAGGTCACCCCTCCACTTT.

This clonotype was seen more than once but under ten times. The V call is TRBV12-3 or TRBV12-4, the J call TRBJ2-1, with D perhaps assigned TRBD1 or TRBD2 (7 bases each). V shed 6 bases and J shed 10 bases, with 13 bases lying between them. The CDR3 contains 12 residues. This CDR3 reads CASSQGGEEQFF. CDR3 nucleotides: TGTGCCAGCAGCCAGGGGGGGGAGGAGCAGTTCTTC.

The J gene is TRBJ1-1, the V gene TRBV4-3; D is ambiguous. The V and J ends lost 0 bases and 5 bases respectively, with 7 bases between them. This CDR3 region has 13 residues. Germline V gene sequence: CDR1 LGHNA, CDR2 YSLEER. In nucleotides, the CDR3 is TGCGCCAGCAGCCAAGATCCCAGTACTGAAGCTTTCTTT. Encoded protein: CASSQDPSTEAFF.

The V call is TRBV4-1, the J call TRBJ2-5; D is perhaps TRBD1 (6 bases). Germline CDR1 is MGHRA and CDR2 is YSYEKL. Trimming removed 0 bases from V and 5 bases from J, with 13 bases in between. The CDR3 runs 15 residues. The CDR3 sequence is CASSQDAWGRETQYF. The CDR3 nucleotides read TGCGCCAGCAGCCAAGATGCATGGGGGCGGGAGACCCAGTACTTC.

This clonotype was counted many times. The rearrangement uses TRBV7-2 and TRBJ2-4; 15 positions agree with TRBD2. Per the germline V gene, CDR1 is SGHTA and CDR2 is FQGNSA. The length of the CDR3 is 15 residues. The trim removed 4 bases at V and 7 bases at J, leaving 2 bases unmatched. The CDR3 DNA follows: TGTGCCAGCAGCTGGACTAGCGGGGGGGGTAACATTCAGTACTTC. Protein: CASSWTSGGGNIQYF.

As to this clonotype: A junction boundary mismatches the germline segment, possibly from a read error. V and J are TRBV5-1 and TRBJ2-2; 9 bases fit TRBD1. Germline-derived CDR1 and CDR2 are SGHRS and YFSETQ. The CDR3 length is 15 residues. CDR3 amino acids: CASSPLTGGTGKLFF. The CDR3 DNA is TGCGCCAGCAGCCCACTGACAGGGGGGACCGGGAAGCTGTTTTTT.

The V and J genes are TRBV7-9 and TRBJ2-2; 8 bases map to TRBD2. The CDR3 length is 16 residues. The J segment lost 4 bases and the V segment lost 10 bases, leaving 14 bases of the junction unmatched. CDR1 is SEHNR and CDR2 is FQNEAQ in the germline V gene (reference sequence). CDR3 region: CAMPRRGGFSTGELFF. CDR3 nucleotide sequence: TGTGCCATGCCGCGCCGGGGGGGCTTCAGCACCGGGGAGCTGTTTTTT.

V and J are TRBV2 and TRBJ2-1; D uncertain. V lost 7 bases and J lost 4, with 11 bases in between. Germline V gives CDR1 SNHLY, CDR2 FYNNEI. The CDR3 has 13 residues. The CDR3 nucleotides read TGTGCCAGCATGACGTCCCCGTACAATGAGCAGTTCTTC. The encoded protein is CASMTSPYNEQFF.

The chain uses TRBV20-1 and TRBJ2-3; TRBD2 agrees at 7 bases. The J segment lost 0 bases and the V segment lost 0 bases, leaving 9 bases of the junction unmatched. The CDR3 length is 17 residues. CDR1 and CDR2 (germline): DFQATT, SNEGSKA (reference sequence). The CDR3 loop reads CSARETPLGGSTDTQYF. The DNA for the CDR3 is TGCAGTGCTAGAGAGACCCCCCTGGGGGGGAGCACAGATACGCAGTATTTT.

With respect to this clonotype: A single base separates this from a much larger clone, so it may be a read error. This chain joins TRBV12-3 or TRBV12-4 and TRBJ2-1, with D unclear. The ends were cut back, 5 bases at V and 13 bases at J, with 27 bases in the middle. CDR3 length: 16 amino acids. CDR3 sequence reads: CASSLTGPWGSPTQFF. For the CDR3, the DNA is TGTGCCAGCAGTCTTACCGGGCCTTGGGGATCTCCGACCCAGTTCTTC.

This clonotype was seen a few times. This rearrangement joins TRBV5-1 to TRBJ2-1; 8 nucleotides align to TRBD2. There are 14 residues in the CDR3. The V segment lost 3 bases and the J segment 12 bases; nucleotides outside the gene matches: 11. CDR1 SGHRS and CDR2 YFSETQ come from the germline V gene. CDR3 region: CASSSGGGGTSQFF. The CDR3, as DNA: TGCGCCAGCAGCTCGGGGGGCGGGGGGACGTCGCAGTTCTTC. Together with reference TRBV5-1 and TRBJ2-1, the CDR3 gives the full variable domain: KAGVTQTPRYLIKTRGQQVTLSCSPISGHRSVSWYQQTPGQGLQFLFEYFSETQRNKGNFPGRFSGRQFSNSRSEMNVSTLELGDSALYLCASSSGGGGTSQFFGPGTRLTVL.